One and the same sample provided the 8 T cell receptor beta chains below, sequenced in a study of T cell repertoires in cytomegalovirus infection. These receptors' targets are unknown. Each CDR3 protein gets one entry after TCRdb re-called the reads with MiXCR. Among about 830,000 distinct CDR3 sequences listed, around a third were seen once. This sample comprised cultured CD8+ T cells from PBMCs, obtained from culture after CMV antigen stimulation. The receptors stem from a human donor in good health (CMV status not recorded). Some clones in this sample may be carry-over from other donors' samples.

V is TRBV5-5 and J is TRBJ2-1; 8 bases line up with TRBD1. The CDR3 spans 18 residues. After removal of 1 base from V and 10 bases from J, the junction contained 19 bases not matched to a gene. The V gene's germline CDR1 is SGHKS and CDR2 YYEKEE (reference sequence). The CDR3: CASSLYSVGQGPSGEQFF. CDR3 sequence (DNA): TGTGCCAGCAGCTTGTATTCCGTAGGACAGGGTCCCTCTGGCGAGCAGTTCTTC.

The rearrangement joins TRBV11-3 to TRBJ2-2, with 12 bases lining up with TRBD2. Germline loops: CDR1 SGHNT, CDR2 YENEEA. This CDR3 is built from 16 residues. The J segment lost 4 bases and the V segment lost 4 bases, leaving 4 bases of the junction unmatched. The CDR3 loop reads CASSSTSGGTTGELFF. CDR3 coding DNA: TGTGCCAGCAGCTCCACTAGCGGGGGGACCACCGGGGAGCTGTTTTTT. Based on the CDR3 plus reference TRBV11-3 and TRBJ2-2, the full variable domain is EAGVVQSPRYKIIEKKQPVAFWCNPISGHNTLYWYLQNLGQGPELLIRYENEEAVDDSQLPKDRFSAERLKGVDSTLKIQPAELGDSAVYLCASSSTSGGTTGELFFGEGSRLTVL.

The chain has TRBV6-6 and TRBJ2-3; D possibly corresponds to TRBD2 (6 bases). CDR3 size: 17 residues. Germline V gene data show CDR1 as MNHNY and CDR2 as SVGAGI (reference sequence). The ends were cut back, 5 bases at V and 1 base at J, with 19 bases in the middle. The CDR3 loop reads CASSPLVRRGGTDTQYF. DNA of the CDR3: TGTGCCAGCAGTCCCTTAGTGAGGCGGGGAGGCACAGATACGCAGTATTTT.

This clonotype appeared a few times. The J gene is TRBJ2-1, the V gene TRBV15; 8 bases are shared with TRBD1. Germline V CDR1 and CDR2: LNHNV, YYDKDF (reference sequence). The CDR3 is 17 residues long. V shed 0 bases, J shed 2 bases, and the junction held 6 bases outside the gene matches. CDR3 DNA: TGTGCCACCAGCAGAGATCGGGCAGGGGGCCCCTACAATGAGCAGTTCTTC. Translation: CATSRDRAGGPYNEQFF.

The chain has TRBV7-2 and TRBJ2-7, with D possibly matching TRBD2 (5 bases). The CDR3 is 14 residues long. Germline lookup yields CDR1 SGHTA and CDR2 FQGNSA. The V gene lost 2 bases and the J gene lost 6 bases, with 14 bases spanning the gap. CDR3 DNA sequence: TGTGCCAGCAGCTTAAACCGGGATTATGGCGAGCAGTACGTC. It is translated as CASSLNRDYGEQYV.

This clonotype was seen a handful of times. The chain uses TRBV14 and TRBJ1-3; no reliable D call. This CDR3 contains 14 residues. The germline V and J ends were trimmed by 4 bases and 0 bases, with 7 bases remaining between them. Germline lookup yields CDR1 SGHDN and CDR2 FVKESK. DNA of the CDR3: TGTGCCAGCAGCCGAAGATCCTCTGGAAACACCATATATTTT. Translation: CASSRRSSGNTIYF.

The chain employs TRBV19 and TRBJ2-1; 8 bases map to TRBD2. Germline CDR1 LNHDA, CDR2 SQIVND (reference sequence). The CDR3 totals 16 residues. The V segment lost 4 bases and the J segment 0 bases; nucleotides outside the gene matches: 5. The DNA for the CDR3 is TGTGCCAGTAGTACACCGGGGGGGAGCTCCTACAATGAGCAGTTCTTC. Amino acids: CASSTPGGSSYNEQFF.

The chain links TRBV29-1 to TRBJ2-2; D tentatively fits TRBD1 or TRBD2 (5 bases each). Germline CDR1 reads SQVTM; CDR2 reads ANQGSEA. The CDR3 is 14 residues long. With 6 bases removed from V and 3 bases from J, the gap between germline ends came to 14 bases. The CDR3 DNA reads as TGCAGCGTGAGGCCGGGACCATACACCGGGGAGCTGTTTTTT. Protein product: CSVRPGPYTGELFF.